This entry concerns a single T cell receptor (beta chain). Its cognate antigen is unknown. This may be a read error, as it is one base from a much larger clone. This sample stems from a study of blood T cells in healthy people across ages. Findings and caveats of the study: Older age coincided with a roughly linear decline in TCR beta diversity per million T cells. Not knowing donor CMV status may have confounded expanded clonotype changes.

Caucasian, healthy and from Russia, the donors were aged between roughly 6 and 95. The CDR3 consists of 15 residues. In germline, CDR1 is MNHEY, CDR2 SMNVEV (reference sequence). A second PCR, run for about 7 to 11 cycles, used a sample-barcoded 5' primer plus a J-beta primer mix. TCRdb reanalysed the 5' RACE reads using MiXCR and keeps one entry per CDR3 protein. Here the sample spans about 1.7 million distinct CDR3 sequences, 28% being singletons. V gene TRBV27 combines with J gene TRBJ2-5; 9 nucleotides agree with TRBD1. Judging by the DNA end, TRBJ2-7 fits better; the J call may be wrong. Sequencing was carried out using blood. The source of this sequence is a woman under 40 in good health. The CDR3 DNA reads as TGTGCCAGCGGCGCCCCCGGGACAGGGTTTTACGAGCAGTACTTC. This translates into CASGAPGTGFYEQYF.